This TCR beta chain was retrieved from a study of post-analysis software for immune sequencing data. Study observations and caveats: There was significantly lower normalized Chao1 diversity in multiple sclerosis patients than in controls.

The V end was cut by 3 bases, the J end by 7 bases, with 13 bases between. The CDR3 is made up of 14 amino acids. The V gene's germline CDR1 is MNHEY and CDR2 SMNVEV (reference sequence). As regards this clonotype: Its antigen is not known.

The TCR beta cDNA libraries contained unique molecular identifiers. TCRdb passed the PCR reads through MiXCR, listing each CDR3 protein once. Here the sample spans 160,000 or so distinct CDR3 sequences, approximately 35% being singletons. The chain employs TRBV27 and TRBJ2-1, with D maybe TRBD2 (6 bases). The starting material was blood, obtained after autologous hematopoietic stem cell transplantation. The receptor's source is a girl aged 10 to 17 with multiple sclerosis. CDR3 loop: CASSFRGANNEQFF. CDR3 nucleotides: TGTGCCAGCAGTTTTCGCGGGGCGAATAATGAGCAGTTCTTC.